These 30 T cell receptor beta chains share one sample of origin, sequenced in a study of graft-versus-host responses after intestinal transplantation. These receptors' targets are unknown. Only in-frame clones appear in the TCRdb table, and some are missing; sequencing was by immunoSEQ multiplex PCR. This table holds about 120,000 clones, roughly 91% found once. This sample comprised unstimulated CD4+ T cells sorted from spleen or lymph node cells, obtained before intestinal transplant. Every receptor here comes from a human donor who received an intestinal transplant.

This chain joins TRBV7-3 and TRBJ1-1; perhaps TRBD1 as D (5 bases). The CDR3 runs to 14 residues. V dropped 5 bases and J dropped 0 bases, with 10 bases sitting between them. Germline CDR1 and CDR2: SGHTA and FQGTGA. The CDR3 bases are TGTGCCAGCAGCGACCAGGGTCTGAACACTGAAGCTTTCTTT. Amino acid sequence: CASSDQGLNTEAFF.

V and J are TRBV5-4 and TRBJ2-7; TRBD1 aligns across 10 bases. This CDR3 has 15 amino acids. J was trimmed by 3 bases and V by 3 bases; bases with no gene match: 6. CDR1 and CDR2 (germline): SGHNT, YYREEE (reference sequence). The CDR3 bases are TGTGCCAGCAGCTCTCCCGGGACAGGGGTCTACGAGCAGTACTTC. Translated: CASSSPGTGVYEQYF.

The chain links TRBV6-1 to TRBJ2-7; 9 bases are shared with TRBD1. Germline V lookup: CDR1 MNHNS, CDR2 SASEGT. The CDR3 has 12 amino acids. The V gene end was trimmed by 10 bases and the J gene end by 3 bases; junction bases not matched to a gene: 4. The CDR3 coding sequence is TGTGCCACCGGGACAGGGTTCTACGAGCAGTACTTC. Its translation: CATGTGFYEQYF.

The gene calls are TRBV2 and TRBJ2-3; TRBD1 matches 7 bases. The V and J ends lost 5 bases and 5 bases, in that order; junction bases with no gene match: 4. The germline CDR1 and CDR2 sequences are SNHLY and FYNNEI. CDR3 length: 13 amino acids. The CDR3 DNA sequence: TGTGCCAGCAGTATTGGGACAGAAGATACGCAGTATTTT. Its protein is CASSIGTEDTQYF.

V and J are TRBV6-5 and TRBJ2-7; 8 bases align to TRBD1. Trimming took 0 bases from V and 5 from J; bases not matched to a gene: 6. The CDR3 extends over 15 amino acids. Germline-derived CDR1 and CDR2 are MNHEY and SVGAGI. CDR3 DNA: TGTGCCAGCAGTTACTCGAGACAGGGGAGGAACGAGCAGTACTTC. Translated, it gives CASSYSRQGRNEQYF.

The V gene is TRBV6-5, the J gene TRBJ2-1; 12 bases are shared with TRBD2. Germline assignment: CDR1 MNHEY and CDR2 SVGAGI. CDR3 length equals 13 residues. The V gene end was trimmed by 8 bases and the J gene end by 6 bases; junction bases not matched to a gene: 2. This chain's CDR3 is CASALAGGNEQFF. For the CDR3, the DNA is TGTGCCAGCGCACTAGCGGGAGGCAATGAGCAGTTCTTC.

The chain has TRBV5-1 and TRBJ2-7, with TRBD1 matching 7 bases. V shed 4 bases, J shed 5 bases, and the junction held 9 bases outside the gene matches. This CDR3 is built from 14 residues. In germline, CDR1 is SGHRS, CDR2 YFSETQ. The CDR3 spells CASSGGTVQHEQYF. CDR3 nucleotide sequence: TGCGCCAGCAGCGGTGGGACAGTGCAGCACGAGCAGTACTTC. Together with reference TRBV5-1 and TRBJ2-7, the CDR3 gives the full variable domain: KAGVTQTPRYLIKTRGQQVTLSCSPISGHRSVSWYQQTPGQGLQFLFEYFSETQRNKGNFPGRFSGRQFSNSRSEMNVSTLELGDSALYLCASSGGTVQHEQYFGPGTRLTVT.

This rearrangement joins TRBV9 to TRBJ1-1, with D possibly TRBD1 on 6 matching bases. V was clipped by 0 bases and J by 1 base, with 7 bases between them. From germline, CDR1 is SGDLS and CDR2 YYNGEE. This CDR3 has 14 residues. CDR3 region: CASSVGQANTEAFF. In DNA, the CDR3 is TGTGCCAGCAGCGTAGGACAGGCGAACACTGAAGCTTTCTTT. Full variable domain (rest looked up from reference TRBV9 and TRBJ1-1): DSGVTQTPKHLITATGQRVTLRCSPRSGDLSVYWYQQSLDQGLQFLIQYYNGEERAKGNILERFSAQQFPDLHSELNLSSLELGDSALYFCASSVGQANTEAFFGQGTRLTVV.

This clone has a single count. The chain recombines TRBV20-1 with TRBJ1-1; D is unresolved. Germline V CDR1 and CDR2: DFQATT, SNEGSKA (reference sequence). The V gene lost 5 bases and the J gene lost 5 bases, with 9 bases spanning the gap. The CDR3 is 11 residues long. The CDR3 spells CSAGEITEAFF. CDR3 nucleotide sequence: TGCAGTGCTGGGGAAATAACTGAAGCTTTCTTT.

This rearrangement joins TRBV21-1 to TRBJ2-1; TRBD2 reflects the table's D call only, with no check against the DNA. TRBV21-1 is described as a pseudogene. The CDR3 runs 17 residues. The CDR3 reads CASSPAGTSGRADEQFF. CDR3 in DNA: TGTGCCAGCAGTCCCGCCGGCACTAGCGGGAGGGCGGATGAGCAGTTCTTC.

This chain connects TRBV10-1 to TRBJ2-3, with 8 nucleotides matching TRBD2. The CDR3 loop spans 15 amino acids. Germline CDR1 is WNHNN and CDR2 is SYGVQD (reference sequence). J gave up 4 bases and V 7 bases, and 10 bases lay outside the gene matches. The CDR3 spells CASTPGGSVADTQYF. In DNA form, the CDR3 reads TGCGCCAGCACCCCGGGAGGGAGCGTCGCAGATACGCAGTATTTT.

This clone has only one observation. This chain joins TRBV4-1 and TRBJ1-2; 8 positions agree with TRBD1. The CDR3 covers 14 residues. J gave up 3 bases and V 3 bases, and 3 bases lay outside the gene matches. Per the germline V gene, CDR1 is MGHRA and CDR2 is YSYEKL. The CDR3 sequence is CASSQSGQDYGYTF. For the CDR3, the DNA is TGCGCCAGCAGCCAGTCGGGACAGGACTATGGCTACACCTTC.

The chain uses TRBV7-9 and TRBJ1-5; 8 nucleotides agree with TRBD1. Germline CDR1 SEHNR, CDR2 FQNEAQ (reference sequence). The V segment lost 5 bases and the J segment 2 bases; nucleotides outside the gene matches: 2. This CDR3 has 14 residues. The CDR3 spells CASSPQGGNQPQHF. Written as DNA, the CDR3 is TGTGCCAGCAGCCCACAGGGGGGCAATCAGCCCCAGCATTTT.

This chain uses TRBV29-1 with TRBJ2-1, with 9 nucleotides matching TRBD2. CDR1 and CDR2 (germline): SQVTM, ANQGSEA. The CDR3 consists of 19 residues. The ends lost 6 bases at V and 0 bases at J; junction bases unmatched: 18. In nucleotides, the CDR3 is TGCAGCGTAACGATTAGCGGGAGTTTCCCCTTAAGCTCCTACAATGAGCAGTTCTTC. Protein product: CSVTISGSFPLSSYNEQFF.

V gene TRBV7-9 combines with J gene TRBJ2-3, with TRBD1 matching over 11 bases. This CDR3 spans 15 amino acids. V lost 7 bases to trimming and J lost 4 bases; unmatched junction nucleotides: 7. Germline-derived CDR1 and CDR2 are SEHNR and FQNEAQ (reference sequence). The CDR3 nucleotides are TGTGCCAGCACCCTCAGGGGACAGGGGGCAGATACGCAGTATTTT. Translation gives CASTLRGQGADTQYF.

About this clone itself: The sample has other DNA sequences that encode this CDR3 too. CDR3 in amino acids: CASSLQGGEQYF. CDR3 nucleotides: TGCGCCAGCAGCCTACAGGGGGGCGAGCAGTACTTC. V gene TRBV5-1 combines with J gene TRBJ2-7; 8 nucleotides align to TRBD1. Germline CDR1 and CDR2: SGHRS and YFSETQ. CDR3 length: 12 residues. V trimming: 4 bases; J trimming: 6 bases; junction bases outside the gene matches: 3.

The chain is built from TRBV6-5 and TRBJ2-7; 11 bases line up with TRBD2. In germline, CDR1 is MNHEY, CDR2 SVGAGI. V lost 2 bases, J lost 6 bases, and 0 bases stayed unmatched. The CDR3 extends over 13 amino acids. The CDR3 DNA reads TGTGCCAGCAGTTACGGGACTAGCGGCGAGCAGTACTTC. This gives the protein CASSYGTSGEQYF.

This rearrangement joins TRBV9 to TRBJ2-3, with 8 bases that match TRBD2. Germline assignment: CDR1 SGDLS and CDR2 YYNGEE. V shed 10 bases, J shed 0 bases, and the junction held 1 base outside the gene matches. This CDR3 is built from 12 residues. The CDR3 spells CASSGSTDTQYF. CDR3 bases: TGTGCCTCTAGCGGGAGCACAGATACGCAGTATTTT.

V is TRBV2 and J is TRBJ2-7, with 8 bases fitting TRBD1. Losses at the gene ends were 4 bases for V and 6 bases for J; bases not matched to a gene: 5. The germline gives CDR1 SNHLY, CDR2 FYNNEI. The CDR3 sequence is 13 residues long. The CDR3: CASSGTGIGEQYF. CDR3 nucleotides: TGTGCCAGCAGTGGGACAGGGATTGGCGAGCAGTACTTC. The full variable domain, its missing parts supplied by reference TRBV2 and TRBJ2-7, is EPEVTQTPSHQVTQMGQEVILRCVPISNHLYFYWYRQILGQKVEFLVSFYNNEISEKSEIFDDQFSVERPDGSNFTLKIRSTKLEDSAMYFCASSGTGIGEQYFGPGTRLTVT.

V usage is TRBV11-2 and J usage is TRBJ1-1; D remains unclear. Germline V gives CDR1 SGHAT, CDR2 FQNNGV. V was trimmed by 2 bases and J by 1 base, leaving 14 bases between them. The CDR3 is made up of 16 amino acids. CDR3 amino acids: CASSLSGPGGNTEAFF. CDR3 coding DNA: TGTGCCAGCAGCTTAAGTGGGCCGGGAGGGAACACTGAAGCTTTCTTT.

In this sample, this clone turned up a few times. This chain joins TRBV5-4 and TRBJ1-4; D remains ambiguous. Germline V CDR1 and CDR2: SGHNT, YYREEE (reference sequence). The CDR3 is 16 amino acids. Trimming removed 3 bases from V and 6 bases from J, with 18 bases in between. In DNA, the CDR3 is TGTGCCAGCAGCTCCAAGTCGATCGGAAGAGATGAAAAACTGTTTTTT. This translates into CASSSKSIGRDEKLFF.

The rearrangement uses TRBV5-4 and TRBJ2-1; TRBD1 is a possible D gene (5 bases). The CDR3 totals 18 residues. V dropped 4 bases and J dropped 7 bases, with 27 bases sitting between them. Germline lookup yields CDR1 SGHNT and CDR2 YYREEE (reference sequence). The chain's CDR3 is CASSQLTIDSLLENEQFF. In DNA, the CDR3 is TGTGCCAGCAGCCAACTTACTATTGACAGTCTACTCGAGAATGAGCAGTTCTTC.

This rearrangement joins TRBV29-1 to TRBJ2-3; 13 bases map to TRBD2. CDR3 length: 16 residues. Germline loops: CDR1 SQVTM, CDR2 ANQGSEA. V shed 6 bases and J 2 bases; nucleotides not matched to a gene: 8. The CDR3 region has the DNA TGCAGCGTCAGGACTAGCGGGAGAATCCACACAGATACGCAGTATTTT. Protein product: CSVRTSGRIHTDTQYF.

This sequence joins TRBV18 and TRBJ2-1, with 8 bases fitting TRBD2. With V trimmed by 0 bases and J by 7 bases, 5 bases remained unmatched. Germline V gene sequence: CDR1 KGHSH, CDR2 LQKENI. There are 15 residues in the CDR3. CDR3 nucleotide sequence: TGTGCCAGCTCACCACCTAGCGGGATGGGTAATGAGCAGTTCTTC. Amino acid sequence: CASSPPSGMGNEQFF.

The chain couples TRBV2 to TRBJ2-7; tentative D call: TRBD1 (5 bases). The CDR3 length is 11 residues. Germline V gene sequence: CDR1 SNHLY, CDR2 FYNNEI. Trimming pared 8 bases from V and 3 bases from J, leaving 8 bases between. CDR3 amino acids: CASEDNYEQYF. CDR3 DNA sequence: TGTGCCAGCGAGGACAACTACGAGCAGTACTTC.

The chain couples TRBV10-1 to TRBJ2-1, with 10 bases matching TRBD1. The CDR3 runs 14 residues. V shed 4 bases, J shed 7 bases, and the junction held 4 bases outside the gene matches. The V gene's germline CDR1 is WNHNN and CDR2 SYGVQD (reference sequence). CDR3 nucleotide sequence: TGCGCCAGCAGTGGGGGACAGGGGCGGAATGAGCAGTTCTTC. Its translation: CASSGGQGRNEQFF.

The chain couples TRBV14 to TRBJ2-5; 10 nucleotides align to TRBD1. Germline V gene lookup returns CDR1 SGHDN and CDR2 FVKESK. With 0 bases clipped from V and 0 bases from J, the junction kept 4 bases outside the gene matches. This CDR3 contains 17 residues. CDR3: CASSQDSTGGYQETQYF. The CDR3 DNA sequence: TGTGCCAGCAGCCAAGATTCGACAGGGGGCTACCAAGAGACCCAGTACTTC.

The chain carries TRBV5-4 and TRBJ1-4, with a weak D call TRBD1 (6 bases). Germline lookup yields CDR1 SGHNT and CDR2 YYREEE (reference sequence). This CDR3 is 14 amino acids long. V was pared by 1 base and J by 3 bases, with 7 bases between. The DNA for the CDR3 is TGTGCCAGCAGCTTGAGGGGGGCTAATGAAAAACTGTTTTTT. Translation: CASSLRGANEKLFF. The full variable domain, with the rest looked up from reference TRBV5-4 and TRBJ1-4, is ETGVTQSPTHLIKTRGQQVTLRCSSQSGHNTVSWYQQALGQGPQFIFQYYREEENGRGNFPPRFSGLQFPNYSSELNVNALELDDSALYLCASSLRGANEKLFFGSGTQLSVL.

V and J are TRBV2 and TRBJ2-5; TRBD1 is a possible D gene (6 bases). Deletions cut 4 bases from V and 2 bases from J, with 17 bases between. The CDR3 is 16 amino acids. The germline CDR1 and CDR2 sequences are SNHLY and FYNNEI. The CDR3 region is CASSVWGPEKQETQYF. As DNA, the CDR3 is TGTGCCAGCAGTGTTTGGGGGCCAGAGAAACAAGAGACCCAGTACTTC.

The chain is built from TRBV9 and TRBJ1-1; D may be TRBD1 (5 bases). This CDR3 region has 16 residues. Germline assignment: CDR1 SGDLS and CDR2 YYNGEE. V lost 0 bases to trimming and J lost 0 bases, with 12 bases between them. CDR3 coding DNA: TGTGCCAGCAGCGTAGGGGGGAACAACATGAACACTGAAGCTTTCTTT. It yields the protein CASSVGGNNMNTEAFF.